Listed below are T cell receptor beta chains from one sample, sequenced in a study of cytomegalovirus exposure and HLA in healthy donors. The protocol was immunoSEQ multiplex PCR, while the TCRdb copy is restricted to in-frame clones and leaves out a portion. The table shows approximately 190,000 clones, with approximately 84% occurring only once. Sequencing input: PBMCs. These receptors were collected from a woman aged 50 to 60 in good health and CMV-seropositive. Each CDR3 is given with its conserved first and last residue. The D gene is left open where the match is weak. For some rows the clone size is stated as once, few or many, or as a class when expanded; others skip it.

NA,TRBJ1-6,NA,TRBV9,CASSEEGWDSPLHF,TGTGCCAGCAGCGAGGAGGGCTGGGATTCACCCCTCCACTTT
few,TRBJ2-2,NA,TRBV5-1,CASSLDLQGEAGELFF,TGCGCCAGCAGCTTGGACCTCCAAGGGGAGGCCGGGGAGCTGTTTTTT
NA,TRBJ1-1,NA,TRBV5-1,CASSLHSGSNEAFF,TGCGCCAGCAGCTTGCATTCCGGTTCAAATGAAGCTTTCTTT
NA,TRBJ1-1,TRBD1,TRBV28,CATLGQGKAFF,TGTGCCACGCTTGGACAGGGGAAAGCTTTCTTT
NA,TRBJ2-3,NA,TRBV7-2,CASSLNLAADTQYF,TGTGCCAGCAGCTTAAACCTAGCCGCAGATACGCAGTATTTT
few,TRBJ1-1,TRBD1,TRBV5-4,CASSSRQGTEAFF,TGTGCCAGCAGCTCCCGACAGGGAACTGAAGCTTTCTTT
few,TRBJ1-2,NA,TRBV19,CASSMRQGNGYTF,TGTGCCAGTAGTATGAGGCAGGGTAATGGCTACACCTTC
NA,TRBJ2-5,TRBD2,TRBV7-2,CASSWTSGGPGETQYF,TGTGCCAGCAGCTGGACTAGCGGGGGGCCAGGGGAGACCCAGTACTTC
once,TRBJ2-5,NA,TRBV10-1,CASSESGAGKGETQYF,TGCGCCAGCAGTGAGTCTGGCGCGGGGAAAGGGGAGACCCAGTACTTC
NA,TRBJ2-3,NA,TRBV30,CAWSVGTSSLTDTQYF,TGTGCCTGGAGTGTAGGGACTTCTAGCCTCACAGATACGCAGTATTTT
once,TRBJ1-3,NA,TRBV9,CASSASSLVSGNTIYF,TGTGCCAGCAGCGCCTCCAGTTTGGTGTCCGGAAACACCATATATTTT
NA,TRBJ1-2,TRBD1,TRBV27,CASSTGQYGYTF,TGTGCCAGCAGTACGGGACAGTATGGCTACACCTTC
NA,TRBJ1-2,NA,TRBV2,CASSGTLNYGYTF,TGTGCCAGCAGTGGGACACTTAACTATGGCTACACCTTC
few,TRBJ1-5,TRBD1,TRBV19,CASTPQTGGNQPQHF,TGTGCCAGTACCCCACAGACAGGGGGGAATCAGCCCCAGCATTTT
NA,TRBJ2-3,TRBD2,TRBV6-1,CASSRGGAHTQYF,TGTGCCAGCAGCCGCGGGGGGGCCCATACGCAGTATTTT
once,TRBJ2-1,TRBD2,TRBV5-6,CASSPAAGNEQFF,TGTGCCAGCAGCCCCGCAGCGGGGAATGAGCAGTTCTTC
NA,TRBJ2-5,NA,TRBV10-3,CAISESTRQGGETQYF,TGTGCCATCAGTGAGTCGACTCGTCAGGGTGGGGAGACCCAGTACTTC
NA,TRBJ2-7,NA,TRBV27,CASSLQGYSYEQYF,TGTGCCAGCAGTTTGCAGGGGTATTCGTACGAGCAGTACTTC
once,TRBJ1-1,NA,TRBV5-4,CASSPSHRENTEAFF,TGTGCCAGCAGCCCCTCTCATCGGGAAAACACTGAAGCTTTCTTT
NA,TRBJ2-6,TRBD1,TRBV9,CASSGRSGTVSF,TGTGCCAGCAGCGGCAGATCCGGGACAGTGAGTTTC
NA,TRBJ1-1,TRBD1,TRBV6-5,CASSYTDRGQGKAFF,TGTGCCAGCAGTTACACAGACAGGGGCCAGGGAAAAGCTTTCTTT
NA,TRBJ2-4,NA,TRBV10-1,CASSHNRDVGGDIQYF,TGCGCCAGCAGTCATAACAGGGATGTCGGTGGGGACATTCAGTACTTC
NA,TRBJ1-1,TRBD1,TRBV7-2,CASRPGGTNTEAFF,TGTGCCAGCAGACCAGGGGGAACGAACACTGAAGCTTTCTTT
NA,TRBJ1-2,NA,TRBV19,CASSIDTDLTYGYTF,TGTGCCAGTAGTATAGATACAGATTTGACATATGGCTACACCTTC
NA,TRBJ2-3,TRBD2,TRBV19,CASTVAGGSTDTQYF,TGTGCCAGTACCGTAGCGGGGGGGAGCACAGATACGCAGTATTTT
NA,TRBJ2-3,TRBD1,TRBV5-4,CASSSATGTDTQYF,TGTGCCAGCAGCTCAGCGACAGGGACAGATACGCAGTATTTT
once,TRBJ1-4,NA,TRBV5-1,CASSLTPTNEKLFF,TGCGCCAGCAGCTTGACTCCAACTAATGAAAAACTGTTTTTT
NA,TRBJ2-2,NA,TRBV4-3,CASSQVSRDSVRFKAGELFF,TGCGCCAGCAGCCAAGTCAGCCGGGACTCGGTAAGGTTTAAGGCCGGGGAGCTGTTTTTT
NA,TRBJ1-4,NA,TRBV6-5,CASSYSGVEKLFF,TGTGCCAGCAGTTACTCAGGGGTGGAAAAACTGTTTTTT